The text below deals with one TCR beta chain. RNA, at about 0.5 to 1 ug, was reverse transcribed with random hexamers. The method of amplification for TCR beta CDR3 was immunoSEQ multiplex PCR, covering 54 Vbeta and 13 Jbeta. TCRdb re-called the immunoSEQ multiplex PCR reads through MiXCR, storing one row per CDR3 protein. The data hold fewer than 350,000 distinct CDR3 sequences, with 89% observed a single time. CDR3 length: 18 amino acids. Trimming took 3 bases from V and 3 from J, leaving 25 bases between them. From germline, CDR1 is SGHRS and CDR2 YFSETQ. High-throughput TCR beta sequencing covered peripheral CD8+ and CD4+ T cells. Each multiple sclerosis control was a treatment-naive patient with relapsing-remitting disease that was either stable or active. The authors negatively isolated CD8+ and CD4+ T cells and FACS-enriched TEMRA cells. These data belong to a study of CD8 T cells in Susac syndrome.

This TCR was recovered from a human donor with multiple sclerosis. The source material was CD8+ T cells from PBMCs. The rearrangement uses TRBV5-1 and TRBJ2-7; TRBD2 is a possible D gene (5 bases). This chain's CDR3 is CASSSAGSGGGPFYEQYF. CDR3 nucleotide sequence: TGCGCCAGCAGCTCAGCCGGCTCCGGTGGAGGCCCCTTCTACGAGCAGTACTTC.